This TCR beta chain originates from a study of blood T cell repertoires in COVID-19. Study in general: The United States, Italy and Spain supplied acute and convalescent COVID-19 samples. PBMCs, B-cell-depleted T cells, or T cells provided the cDNA or gDNA that made up the material.

Seattle-derived patients entered the study during active infection and were followed longitudinally. This clone was detected a few times. As originally analysed: The authors estimated nucleated cell counts from reference gene primer amplification. Produced via immunoSEQ multiplex PCR; TCRdb's table is partial and in-frame only. V and J calls and clone size are given by that table; D and trimming were obtained from the DNA. Among about 210,000 clones listed, around 84% were seen once. Germline trimming cut 2 bases from V and 9 bases from J; bases unmatched to any gene: 1. There are 12 residues in the CDR3. Looked up from germline, CDR1 is SGHNT and CDR2 is YYREEE (reference sequence).

This sequence joins TRBV5-4 and TRBJ2-1, with TRBD1 matching over 8 bases. This clonotype originated in a woman of 80 years or more with COVID-19, enrolled during active disease. Sequenced material: peripheral blood. In DNA, the CDR3 is TGTGCCAGCAGCTTAACAGGGGGTGAGCAGTTCTTC. Translated, it gives CASSLTGGEQFF.